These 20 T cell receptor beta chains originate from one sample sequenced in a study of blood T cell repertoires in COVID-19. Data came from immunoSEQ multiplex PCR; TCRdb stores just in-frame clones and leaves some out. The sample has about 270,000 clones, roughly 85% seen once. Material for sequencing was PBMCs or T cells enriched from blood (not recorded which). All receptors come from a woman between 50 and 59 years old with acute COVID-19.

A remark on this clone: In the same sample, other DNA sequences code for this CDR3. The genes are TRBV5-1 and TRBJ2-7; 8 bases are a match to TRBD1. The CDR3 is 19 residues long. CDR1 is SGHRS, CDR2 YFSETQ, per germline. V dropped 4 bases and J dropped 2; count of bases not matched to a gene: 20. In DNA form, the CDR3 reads TGCGCCAGCAGCCTCCGAATCAGGGGGCGCGAGGGGCCCCCCTACGAGCAGTACTTC. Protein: CASSLRIRGREGPPYEQYF.

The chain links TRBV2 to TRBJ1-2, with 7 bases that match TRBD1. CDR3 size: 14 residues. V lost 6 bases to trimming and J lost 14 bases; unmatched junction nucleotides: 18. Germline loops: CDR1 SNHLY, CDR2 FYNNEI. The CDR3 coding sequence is TGTGCCAGCAGGGCAGGGACAGCGGACCGGGCAGGGACCTTC. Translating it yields CASRAGTADRAGTF.

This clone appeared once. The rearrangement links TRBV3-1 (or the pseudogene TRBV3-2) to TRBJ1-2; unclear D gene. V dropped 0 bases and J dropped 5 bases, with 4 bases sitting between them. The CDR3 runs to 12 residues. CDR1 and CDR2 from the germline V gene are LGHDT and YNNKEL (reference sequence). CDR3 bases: TGTGCCAGCAGCCAAGACATTTATGGCTACACCTTC. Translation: CASSQDIYGYTF.

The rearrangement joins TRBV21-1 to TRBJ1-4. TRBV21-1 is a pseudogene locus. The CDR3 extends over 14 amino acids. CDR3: CASSKDHSFEKLFF. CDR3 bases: TGTGCCAGCAGCAAAGACCACTCTTTTGAAAAACTGTTTTTT.

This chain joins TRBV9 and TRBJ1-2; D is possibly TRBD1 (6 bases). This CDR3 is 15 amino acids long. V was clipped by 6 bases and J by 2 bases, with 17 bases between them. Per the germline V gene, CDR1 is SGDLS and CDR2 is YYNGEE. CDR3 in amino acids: CASTPQSGGNYGYTF. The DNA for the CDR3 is TGTGCCAGCACCCCACAGAGCGGGGGCAACTATGGCTACACCTTC.

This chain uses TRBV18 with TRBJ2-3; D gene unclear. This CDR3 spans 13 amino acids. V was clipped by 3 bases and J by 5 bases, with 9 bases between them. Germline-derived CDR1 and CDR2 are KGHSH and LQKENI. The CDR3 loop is CASSPPPGDTQYF. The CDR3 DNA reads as TGTGCCAGCTCACCTCCTCCCGGAGATACGCAGTATTTT.

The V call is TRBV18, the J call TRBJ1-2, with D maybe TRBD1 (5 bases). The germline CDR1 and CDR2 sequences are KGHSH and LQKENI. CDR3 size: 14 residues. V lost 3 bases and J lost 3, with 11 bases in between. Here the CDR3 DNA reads TGTGCCAGCTCACCTGGGCGGGACCACTATGGCTACACCTTC. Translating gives CASSPGRDHYGYTF.

The CDR3 DNA is TGTGCCAGCAGTGAAGGGCTAGCGGGGGGTACGCAGTATTTT. It codes for CASSEGLAGGTQYF. V and J are TRBV2 and TRBJ2-3, with 11 bases identical to TRBD2. V lost 1 base and J lost 8; bases outside the gene matches: 2. Germline assignment: CDR1 SNHLY and CDR2 FYNNEI. The CDR3 has 14 amino acids.

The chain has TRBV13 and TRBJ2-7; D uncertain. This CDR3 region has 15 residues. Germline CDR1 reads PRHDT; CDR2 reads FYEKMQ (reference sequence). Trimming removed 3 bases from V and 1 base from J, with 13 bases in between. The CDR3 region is CASSFFTGASYEQYF. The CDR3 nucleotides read TGTGCCAGCAGCTTTTTTACCGGAGCGTCCTACGAGCAGTACTTC.

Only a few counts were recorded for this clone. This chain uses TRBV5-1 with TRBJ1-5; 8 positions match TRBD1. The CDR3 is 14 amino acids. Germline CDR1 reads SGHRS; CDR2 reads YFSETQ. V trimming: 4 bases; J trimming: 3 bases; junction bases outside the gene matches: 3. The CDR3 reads CASSEQGDNQPQHF. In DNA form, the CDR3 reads TGCGCCAGCAGCGAACAGGGGGACAATCAGCCCCAGCATTTT.

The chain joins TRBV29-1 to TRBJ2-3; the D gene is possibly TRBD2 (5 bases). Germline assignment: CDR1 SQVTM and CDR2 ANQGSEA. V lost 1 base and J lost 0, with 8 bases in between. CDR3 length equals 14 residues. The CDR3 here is CSVEARTSTDTQYF. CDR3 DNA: TGCAGCGTTGAAGCTCGGACTAGCACAGATACGCAGTATTTT.

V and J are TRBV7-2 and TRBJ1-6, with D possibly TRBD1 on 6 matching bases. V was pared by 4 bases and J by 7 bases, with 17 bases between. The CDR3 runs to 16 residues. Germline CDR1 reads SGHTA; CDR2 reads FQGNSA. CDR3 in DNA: TGTGCCAGCAGCTACTCCATCAGGGGCGTCAATTCACCCCTCCACTTT. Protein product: CASSYSIRGVNSPLHF.

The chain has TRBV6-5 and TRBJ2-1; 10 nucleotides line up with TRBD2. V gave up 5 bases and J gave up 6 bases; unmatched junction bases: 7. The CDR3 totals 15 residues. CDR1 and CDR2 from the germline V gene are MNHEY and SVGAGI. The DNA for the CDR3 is TGTGCCAGCAGTCTAATGAGCGGGGGGGGCAATGAGCAGTTCTTC. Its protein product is CASSLMSGGGNEQFF.

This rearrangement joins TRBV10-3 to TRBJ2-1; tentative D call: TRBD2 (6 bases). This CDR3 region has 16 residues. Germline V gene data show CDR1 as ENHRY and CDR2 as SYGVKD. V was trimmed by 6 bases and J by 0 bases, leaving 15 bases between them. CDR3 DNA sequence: TGTGCCATCAGCGGACGGACTAACAGCTCCTACAATGAGCAGTTCTTC. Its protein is CAISGRTNSSYNEQFF.

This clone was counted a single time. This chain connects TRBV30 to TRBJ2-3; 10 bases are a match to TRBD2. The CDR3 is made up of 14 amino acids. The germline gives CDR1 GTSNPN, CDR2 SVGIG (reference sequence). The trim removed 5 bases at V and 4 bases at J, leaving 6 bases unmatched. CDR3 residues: CAWAGLAVPDTQYF. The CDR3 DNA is TGTGCCTGGGCCGGACTAGCGGTCCCAGATACGCAGTATTTT. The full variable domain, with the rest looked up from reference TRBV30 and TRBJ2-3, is SQTIHQWPATLVQPVGSPLSLECTVEGTSNPNLYWYRQAAGRGLQLLFYSVGIGQISSEVPQNLSASRPQDRQFILSSKKLLLSDSGFYLCAWAGLAVPDTQYFGPGTRLTVL.

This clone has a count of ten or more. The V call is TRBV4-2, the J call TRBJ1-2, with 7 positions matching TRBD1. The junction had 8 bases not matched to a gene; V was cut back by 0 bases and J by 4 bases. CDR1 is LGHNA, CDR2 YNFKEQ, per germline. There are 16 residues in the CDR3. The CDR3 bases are TGTGCCAGCAGCCAAGACGCCCAGGGGGACATCTATGGCTACACCTTC. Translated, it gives CASSQDAQGDIYGYTF.

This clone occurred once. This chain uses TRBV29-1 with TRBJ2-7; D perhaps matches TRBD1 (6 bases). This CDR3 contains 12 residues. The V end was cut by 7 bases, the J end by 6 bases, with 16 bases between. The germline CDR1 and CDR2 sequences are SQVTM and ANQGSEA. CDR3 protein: CSAQDSDLEQYF. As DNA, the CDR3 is TGCAGCGCCCAGGACAGTGATCTCGAGCAGTACTTC.

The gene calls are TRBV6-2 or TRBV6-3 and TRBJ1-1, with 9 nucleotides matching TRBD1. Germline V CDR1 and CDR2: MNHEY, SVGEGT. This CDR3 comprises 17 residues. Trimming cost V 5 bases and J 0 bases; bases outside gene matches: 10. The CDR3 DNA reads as TGTGCCAGCAGTACCCGACAGGGGGTAACCATGAACACTGAAGCTTTCTTT. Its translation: CASSTRQGVTMNTEAFF.

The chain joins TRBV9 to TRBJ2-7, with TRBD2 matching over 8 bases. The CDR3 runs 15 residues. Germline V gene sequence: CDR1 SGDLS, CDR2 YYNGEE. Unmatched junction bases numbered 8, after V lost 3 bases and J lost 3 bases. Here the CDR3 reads CASSGGPGLVYEQYF. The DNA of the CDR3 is TGTGCCAGCAGCGGCGGCCCGGGACTAGTCTACGAGCAGTACTTC.

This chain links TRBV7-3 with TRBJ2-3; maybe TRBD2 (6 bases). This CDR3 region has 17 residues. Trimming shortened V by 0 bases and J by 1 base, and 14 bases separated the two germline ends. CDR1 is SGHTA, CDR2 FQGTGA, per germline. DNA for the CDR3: TGTGCCAGCAGCTTAACTTCATCGGGGGTGGGCACAGATACGCAGTATTTT. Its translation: CASSLTSSGVGTDTQYF.